One T cell receptor (beta chain) is described in this entry. The assay was immunoSEQ multiplex PCR, and TCRdb's table has in-frame clones only and misses some. The sample lists a few hundred thousand clones; about 97% were seen once. Between the trimmed V and J ends, which lost 0 bases and 3 bases, there was a span of 9 bases. The CDR3 has 15 residues. Germline V CDR1 and CDR2: SGDLS, YYNGEE. The data are from a study of shared clonotypes between healthy human individuals. This clonotype was sampled from a young man in good health. The sequenced sample consisted of memory CD8+ T cells sorted from blood. Subset given: CD45RO+ cells pooled with CCR7-negative TemRA cells. The chain couples TRBV9 to TRBJ2-2; D not certain. The CDR3 sequence is CASSVEGWDTGELFF. CDR3 DNA: TGTGCCAGCAGCGTAGAAGGGTGGGACACCGGGGAGCTGTTTTTT.